This T cell receptor beta chain appears in the sequencing data of a study of OX40 agonist ivuxolimab in advanced cancers. Context from the whole study: Ivuxolimab, which targeted the costimulatory receptor OX40 (CD134), was an agonistic, fully human IgG2 monoclonal antibody. Intravenous ivuxolimab was administered to patients every 2 weeks at six dose levels: 0.01, 0.1, 0.3, 1.5, 3 and 10 mg/kg. Of the 50 to 55 dose-escalation patients, hepatocellular carcinoma was present in about 20, melanoma in around 15, renal cell carcinoma in 9 and head and neck cancer in 9. In the dose-escalation cohort, more than 75% of patients were male, and the mean age was approximately 60 years, with a range of about 23 to 85. Prior anti-PD-1, anti-PD-L1 or anti-CTLA-4 therapy was permitted, and approximately 40% of dose-escalation patients had received checkpoint inhibitors. Three dose-escalation patients achieved partial responses, one with hepatocellular carcinoma and two with cutaneous melanoma. Peripheral TCRbeta sequencing was intended to test whether TCR sequence diversity was altered and clonal T-cell expansion was caused by ivuxolimab. The paper reports the monotherapy dose-escalation portion (N ≈ 52 patients) of the phase I ivuxolimab trial. The paper's findings and limits, for the study overall: Antigen specificity was not determined for the clonally expanded peripheral T cells. In the 0.1-3.0 mg/kg groups, partial responders were among the patients with the lowest normalized peripheral clonal expansion, particularly in CD8+ T cells. Low levels of normalized T-cell clonal expansion were also seen in some nonresponding patients. After ivuxolimab, more expanded clones were found on average in CD8+ T cells than in CD4+ T cells. Clonal expansion of both CD4+ and CD8+ blood T cells was observed from baseline to week 6 at doses 0.1 to 3.0 mg/kg.

Patients with a history of autoimmune disease or receiving systemic immunosuppression were excluded from the trial. In every dose cohort, peripheral blood was drawn for TCR sequencing at baseline, cycle 4 day 1, and cycle 7 day 1. The samples were drawn from a first-in-human, open-label, multicenter phase I dose-escalation trial of ivuxolimab. The trial enrolled adults with locally advanced or metastatic head and neck squamous cell, hepatocellular, melanoma or renal cell carcinoma. Before TCR sequencing, CD4+ T cells and CD8+ T cells from peripheral blood were sorted into separate populations. To sequence the TCRbeta CDR3 region, genomic DNA was isolated from the sorted cells. The immunoSEQ Assay was used to sequence the TCRbeta CDR3 regions. TCRdb mirrors the immuneACCESS table, restricted to in-frame sequences. Some clones are absent from its copies; in checked studies, under half trace to an unresolved V gene, and the reason for the others is unknown. The sample table shows 6,000 to 6,500 clones, and 70% are seen once. Jointly, the top ten make up roughly 60% of the sample.

Trimming removed 4 bases from V and 0 bases from J; the gene matches leave 7 bases unexplained. The CDR3 numbers 16 residues from cysteine through phenylalanine. Only the CDR3 DNA is retained, 48 bases long and in frame from the first base. CDR1 and CDR2, looked up from the germline V gene (reference sequence), are MNHEY and SMNVEV. On this clone itself: Its antigen is still unknown. No much larger clone exists at a distance of one base, and base qualities are not known.

This sequence originates from an adult with an advanced solid tumor such as melanoma, head and neck, liver or kidney cancer. Recombination linked TRBV27 to TRBJ1-1; TRBD1 lines up with 8 middle nucleotides. Sequencing was performed on CD4+ or CD8+ T cells sorted from blood, taken in a trial of the OX40 agonist ivuxolimab. This receptor has the CDR3 CASSSDRDPLNTEAFF. The DNA sequence is as follows: TGTGCCAGCAGTTCGGACAGGGACCCTTTGAACACTGAAGCTTTCTTT.